This TCR beta chain was sequenced for a study of control samples from healthy donors and cancer patients. This table comes from immunoSEQ multiplex PCR, and its TCRdb copy is limited to in-frame clones, with some not included. The data contain about 35,000 clones, 80% to 95% of them seen just once; the ten biggest clones take up 1.5% to 2%. Germline V gene data show CDR1 as MNHEY and CDR2 as SVGAGI. The CDR3 loop spans 13 amino acids. V gave up 7 bases and J gave up 5 bases, with 12 bases separating them. This clonotype was obtained from a man between 40 and 49 years old with colorectal cancer. The V call is TRBV6-5, the J call TRBJ1-5; D gene ambiguous. The sample comprised PBMCs. This chain's CDR3 is CASTPGFHQPQHF. CDR3 nucleotides: TGTGCCAGCACCCCCGGGTTTCATCAGCCCCAGCATTTT.